This TCR beta chain was profiled in a study of T cell changes during pregnancy in multiple sclerosis. The method was immunoSEQ multiplex PCR; TCRdb's version includes in-frame clones alone and lacks a portion of them. The table records about 53,000 clones, more than 75% of them present only once. Per germline, CDR1 SGHVS and CDR2 FQNEAQ. The V end lost 1 base, the J end lost 4 bases, and 11 bases lay between the germline ends. The CDR3 sequence is 16 residues long. This TCR was recovered from a female donor with multiple sclerosis, enrolled in a pregnancy study. The specimen comprised CD8+ T cells from peripheral blood mononuclear cells, sampled before pregnancy. The chain joins TRBV7-8 to TRBJ1-6; D is ambiguous. The CDR3 nucleotides read TGTGCCAGCAGCTTAGTCCCAGGCTCGTATAATTCACCCCTCCACTTT. As protein: CASSLVPGSYNSPLHF.